These 24 T cell receptor beta chains came from one sample sequenced in a study of blood T cell repertoires in COVID-19. Assay: immunoSEQ multiplex PCR; the TCRdb copy retains only in-frame clones and omits some. The table records some 21,000 clones, around 84% of them present only once. The specimen was peripheral blood. These receptors were obtained from a human donor with active COVID-19. The donor label of this sample is uncertain.

The sample holds one count of this clone. The rearrangement links TRBV18 to TRBJ2-5, with D possibly TRBD2 on 6 matching bases. Germline V CDR1 and CDR2: KGHSH, LQKENI. This CDR3 contains 13 residues. V was trimmed by 3 bases and J by 7 bases, leaving 12 bases between them. CDR3 loop: CASSPLAGGTQYF. The CDR3 DNA follows: TGTGCCAGCTCACCCTTAGCCGGGGGGACCCAGTACTTC.

The DNA of the CDR3 is TGCGCCAGCAGCCCGACTGCTCTAGCGGGGGGCCGCACAGATACGCAGTATTTT. Amino acid sequence: CASSPTALAGGRTDTQYF. The V and J genes are TRBV5-1 and TRBJ2-3, with 11 bases that match TRBD2. Per the germline V gene, CDR1 is SGHRS and CDR2 is YFSETQ. After removal of 4 bases from V and 1 base from J, the junction contained 11 bases not matched to a gene. The CDR3 covers 18 residues.

This rearrangement joins TRBV5-1 to TRBJ2-1, with 7 bases identical to TRBD1. V shed 1 base and J 2 bases; nucleotides not matched to a gene: 3. Per germline, CDR1 SGHRS and CDR2 YFSETQ. The CDR3 loop spans 15 amino acids. The CDR3 bases are TGCGCCAGCAGCTTGACAGGGGAAGCCTACAATGAGCAGTTCTTC. Encoded protein: CASSLTGEAYNEQFF.

The chain has TRBV15 and TRBJ1-5; D unclear. Germline V gene lookup returns CDR1 LNHNV and CDR2 YYDKDF (reference sequence). The V end was cut by 5 bases, the J end by 2 bases, with 13 bases between. This CDR3 has 15 amino acids. DNA for the CDR3: TGTGCCACCAGCGGAGCAGCCCAGGGCAATCAGCCCCAGCATTTT. Amino acids: CATSGAAQGNQPQHF.

The V and J genes are TRBV18 and TRBJ2-2; no reliable D call. The V and J ends lost 2 bases and 1 base respectively, with 17 bases between them. The CDR3 is 18 residues long. CDR1 and CDR2 from the germline V gene are KGHSH and LQKENI. CDR3 DNA: TGTGCCAGCTCACCAGCGGCTAGAGGTGGCGGGAACACCGGGGAGCTGTTTTTT. This codes for CASSPAARGGGNTGELFF.

The gene calls are TRBV7-9 and TRBJ2-2; D is unclear. V dropped 6 bases and J dropped 6 bases, with 5 bases sitting between them. The CDR3 extends over 11 amino acids. Germline-derived CDR1 and CDR2 are SEHNR and FQNEAQ (reference sequence). The CDR3 loop is CASSLSGELFF. CDR3 sequence (DNA): TGTGCCAGCAGTCTTTCCGGGGAGCTGTTTTTT.

V and J are TRBV9 and TRBJ2-3; D possibly corresponds to TRBD1 (5 bases). This CDR3 comprises 13 residues. Trimming cost V 4 bases and J 6 bases, with 12 bases left between them. CDR1 SGDLS and CDR2 YYNGEE come from the germline V gene. Here the CDR3 DNA reads TGTGCCAGCAGCATCAGGGATGGGGATACGCAGTATTTT. Translation: CASSIRDGDTQYF.

The chain carries TRBV7-2 and TRBJ2-1; D perhaps matches TRBD2 (6 bases). Trimming took off 4 bases at V and 6 bases at J, with 13 bases between the two ends. The CDR3 has 14 amino acids. Germline assignment: CDR1 SGHTA and CDR2 FQGNSA. CDR3 sequence: CASSSPPGANEQFF. The CDR3 DNA sequence: TGTGCCAGCAGCTCACCTCCGGGAGCCAATGAGCAGTTCTTC. The full variable domain, with the rest looked up from reference TRBV7-2 and TRBJ2-1, is GAGVSQSPSNKVTEKGKDVELRCDPISGHTALYWYRQSLGQGLEFLIYFQGNSAPDKSGLPSDRFSAERTGGSVSTLTIQRTQQEDSAVYLCASSSPPGANEQFFGPGTRLTVL.

The CDR3 sequence: CASSTQGTGDEQYF. Written as DNA, the CDR3 is TGTGCCAGCAGCACGCAGGGGACAGGGGACGAGCAGTACTTC. The genes are TRBV11-3 and TRBJ2-7; TRBD1 matches at 10 bases. Unmatched junction bases numbered 6, after V lost 5 bases and J lost 5 bases. Germline assignment: CDR1 SGHNT and CDR2 YENEEA. The CDR3 is 14 residues long.

The chain carries TRBV19 and TRBJ1-5; D remains unclear. CDR3 length equals 13 residues. Germline V gives CDR1 LNHDA, CDR2 SQIVND (reference sequence). Trimming left V 5 bases short and J 7 bases short, with 12 bases between. CDR3 protein: CASSPNFKQPQHF. CDR3 bases: TGTGCCAGTAGTCCGAACTTCAAGCAGCCCCAGCATTTT.

This clone appeared a few times. The chain recombines TRBV11-3 with TRBJ1-4; tentative D call: TRBD1 (5 bases). V was pared by 0 bases and J by 0 bases, with 11 bases between. This CDR3 comprises 17 residues. Germline V gene data show CDR1 as SGHNT and CDR2 as YENEEA. CDR3 loop: CASSLDGASPTNEKLFF. CDR3 nucleotide sequence: TGTGCCAGCAGCTTAGATGGGGCCTCGCCAACTAATGAAAAACTGTTTTTT. Supplemented by reference TRBV11-3 and TRBJ1-4, the full variable domain reads EAGVVQSPRYKIIEKKQPVAFWCNPISGHNTLYWYLQNLGQGPELLIRYENEEAVDDSQLPKDRFSAERLKGVDSTLKIQPAELGDSAVYLCASSLDGASPTNEKLFFGSGTQLSVL.

This chain joins TRBV10-3 and TRBJ2-1; 11 nucleotides line up with TRBD2. Germline V gene sequence: CDR1 ENHRY, CDR2 SYGVKD. J gave up 4 bases and V 3 bases, and 2 bases lay outside the gene matches. The CDR3 loop spans 15 amino acids. DNA of the CDR3: TGTGCCATCAGTGATAGCGGGGGGGCTTACAATGAGCAGTTCTTC. This encodes CAISDSGGAYNEQFF.

The chain links TRBV10-3 to TRBJ2-3, with TRBD2 identical over 10 bases. Per germline, CDR1 ENHRY and CDR2 SYGVKD. The CDR3 has 14 amino acids. V shed 6 bases, J shed 4 bases, and the junction held 4 bases outside the gene matches. The CDR3 DNA sequence: TGTGCCATCAGGGCTAGCGGGAGTGCAGATACGCAGTATTTT. It codes for CAIRASGSADTQYF.

The V call is TRBV19, the J call TRBJ2-5; a possible D gene is TRBD2 (5 bases). CDR1 is LNHDA, CDR2 SQIVND, per germline (reference sequence). There are 16 residues in the CDR3. Trimming removed 1 base from V and 3 bases from J, with 15 bases in between. The CDR3 nucleotides are TGTGCCAGTAGTATAGGAGGGAACCACAATAAAGAGACCCAGTACTTC. Its translation: CASSIGGNHNKETQYF.

This chain uses TRBV12-3 or TRBV12-4 with TRBJ1-3; D is possibly TRBD1 (6 bases). V lost 5 bases and J 2 bases, leaving 7 bases between the germline ends. The CDR3 is 13 amino acids. The CDR3 loop is CASSTGPGNTIYF. CDR3 DNA sequence: TGTGCCAGCAGTACAGGGCCTGGAAACACCATATATTTT.

A single count supports this clone. The rearrangement links TRBV25-1 to TRBJ1-2; a possible D gene is TRBD1 (6 bases). V was shortened by 4 bases and J by 3 bases, with 21 bases between the two germline ends. The germline V gene encodes CDR1 MGHDK and CDR2 SYGVNS. This CDR3 spans 17 amino acids. In nucleotides, the CDR3 is TGTGCCAGCAGTGCCCCTATGGGGGGGGCGCTGGACTATGGCTACACCTTC. Residues: CASSAPMGGALDYGYTF.

In this sample, this clone turned up a few times. This chain links TRBV5-4 with TRBJ1-6, with D hard to call. Trimming pared 0 bases from V and 7 bases from J, leaving 5 bases between. The CDR3 runs to 13 residues. In germline, CDR1 is SGHNT, CDR2 YYREEE (reference sequence). CDR3 amino acids: CASSLEQNSPLHF. As DNA, the CDR3 is TGTGCCAGCAGCTTGGAACAGAATTCACCCCTCCACTTT. The full variable domain, with the rest looked up from reference TRBV5-4 and TRBJ1-6, is ETGVTQSPTHLIKTRGQQVTLRCSSQSGHNTVSWYQQALGQGPQFIFQYYREEENGRGNFPPRFSGLQFPNYSSELNVNALELDDSALYLCASSLEQNSPLHFGNGTRLTVT.

The chain uses TRBV28 and TRBJ1-2, with D maybe TRBD1 (6 bases). In germline, CDR1 is MDHEN, CDR2 SYDVKM. This CDR3 region has 14 residues. V gave up 8 bases and J gave up 2 bases, with 15 bases separating them. The CDR3 DNA sequence: TGTGCCAGCGTAACAGGGACCTTAAACTATGGCTACACCTTC. This codes for CASVTGTLNYGYTF.

This clone has just one count. V is TRBV19 and J is TRBJ2-1, with D possibly matching TRBD2 (6 bases). The germline V gene has CDR1 LNHDA and CDR2 SQIVND (reference sequence). The CDR3 extends over 13 amino acids. V shed 7 bases and J shed 5 bases, with 12 bases lying between them. The CDR3 loop is CASKGVADNEQFF. The DNA for the CDR3 is TGTGCCAGTAAAGGGGTAGCGGACAATGAGCAGTTCTTC.

V usage is TRBV4-1 and J usage is TRBJ2-7, with 7 bases lining up with TRBD2. The CDR3 is made up of 14 amino acids. CDR1 and CDR2 from the germline V gene are MGHRA and YSYEKL. The V gene end was trimmed by 1 base and the J gene end by 5 bases; junction bases not matched to a gene: 5. CDR3 in DNA: TGCGCCAGCAGCCAAGTGGGGGGGTTCGACGAGCAGTACTTC. It encodes CASSQVGGFDEQYF.

J is TRBJ2-3 and V is TRBV29-1, with a possible D match to TRBD1 (7 bases). Trimming stripped 0 bases from V and 5 bases from J, with 18 bases between. This CDR3 is built from 16 residues. Germline V lookup: CDR1 SQVTM, CDR2 ANQGSEA. The CDR3 DNA follows: TGCAGCGTTGAAGACCTAGGAGGGGGCGCGGGAGATACGCAGTATTTT. As protein: CSVEDLGGGAGDTQYF.

This chain joins TRBV5-8 and TRBJ1-3; D is unclear. The ends were cut back, 1 base at V and 3 bases at J, with 5 bases in the middle. The CDR3 extends over 13 amino acids. Germline V gene lookup returns CDR1 SGHTS and CDR2 YDEGEE. The CDR3 DNA follows: TGTGCCAGCAGCTTGCCCCATGGAAACACCATATATTTT. Protein product: CASSLPHGNTIYF. The entire variable domain, with the rest obtained from reference TRBV5-8 and TRBJ1-3, is as follows: EAGVTQSPTHLIKTRGQQATLRCSPISGHTSVYWYQQALGLGLQFLLWYDEGEERNRGNFPPRFSGRQFPNYSSELNVNALELEDSALYLCASSLPHGNTIYFGEGSWLTVV.

Concerning this clone: Other nucleotide sequences in the sample specify the same CDR3. The V and J genes are TRBV7-9 and TRBJ2-3; weak D call: TRBD2 (6 bases). The CDR3 consists of 15 residues. CDR1 is SEHNR and CDR2 is FQNEAQ in the germline V gene (reference sequence). V dropped 5 bases and J dropped 3 bases, with 15 bases sitting between them. CDR3 loop: CASSLVGRGTDTQYF. CDR3 coding DNA: TGTGCCAGCAGCCTAGTCGGGCGGGGAACAGATACGCAGTATTTT. Full variable domain (outside the CDR3, taken from reference TRBV7-9 and TRBJ2-3): DTGVSQNPRHKITKRGQNVTFRCDPISEHNRLYWYRQTLGQGPEFLTYFQNEAQLEKSRLLSDRFSAERPKGSFSTLEIQRTEQGDSAMYLCASSLVGRGTDTQYFGPGTRLTVL.

This clone was detected only once. The chain is built from TRBV7-6 and TRBJ2-2, with D perhaps matching TRBD1 (5 bases). The CDR3 is 15 residues long. V dropped 3 bases and J dropped 4 bases, with 12 bases sitting between them. Germline CDR1 is SGHVS and CDR2 is FNYEAQ. The CDR3 nucleotides read TGTGCCAGCAGCTTCCAGGGCTTGAGCACCGGGGAGCTGTTTTTT. As protein: CASSFQGLSTGELFF.